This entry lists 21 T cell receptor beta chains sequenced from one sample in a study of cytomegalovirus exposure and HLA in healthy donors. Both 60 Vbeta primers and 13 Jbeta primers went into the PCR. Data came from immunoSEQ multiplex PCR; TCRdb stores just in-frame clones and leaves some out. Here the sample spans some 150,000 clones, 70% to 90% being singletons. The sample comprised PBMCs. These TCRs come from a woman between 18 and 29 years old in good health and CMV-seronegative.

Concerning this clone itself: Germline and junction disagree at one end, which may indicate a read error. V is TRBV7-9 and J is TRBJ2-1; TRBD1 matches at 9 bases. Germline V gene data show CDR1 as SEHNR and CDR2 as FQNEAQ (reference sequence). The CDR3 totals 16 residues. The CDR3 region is CSSSLTGQGLWDEQFF. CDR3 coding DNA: TGTTCCAGCAGCTTGACGGGACAGGGCCTTTGGGATGAGCAGTTCTTC.

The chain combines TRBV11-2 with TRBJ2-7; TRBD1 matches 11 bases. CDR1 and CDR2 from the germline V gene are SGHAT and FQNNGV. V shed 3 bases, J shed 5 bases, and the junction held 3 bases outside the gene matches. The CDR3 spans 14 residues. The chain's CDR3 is CASSFGTGGHEQYF. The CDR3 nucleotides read TGTGCCAGCAGCTTTGGGACAGGGGGTCACGAGCAGTACTTC.

The CDR3 loop reads CASSMVGGYEQYF. The CDR3 nucleotides are TGTGCCAGTAGTATGGTGGGGGGCTACGAGCAGTACTTC. J is TRBJ2-7 and V is TRBV19, with TRBD2 as a possible D gene (6 bases). This CDR3 region has 13 residues. In germline, CDR1 is LNHDA, CDR2 SQIVND (reference sequence). V lost 3 bases, J lost 3 bases, and 9 bases lay in between. The full variable domain, its missing parts supplied by reference TRBV19 and TRBJ2-7, is DGGITQSPKYLFRKEGQNVTLSCEQNLNHDAMYWYRQDPGQGLRLIYYSQIVNDFQKGDIAEGYSVSREKKESFPLTVTSAQKNPTAFYLCASSMVGGYEQYFGPGTRLTVT.

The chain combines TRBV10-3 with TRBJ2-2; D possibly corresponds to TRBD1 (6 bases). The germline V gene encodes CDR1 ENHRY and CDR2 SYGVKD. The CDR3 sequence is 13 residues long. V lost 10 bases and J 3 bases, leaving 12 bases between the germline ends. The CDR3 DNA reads TGTGCCACAGGGGAGTACGACACCGGGGAGCTGTTTTTT. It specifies CATGEYDTGELFF.

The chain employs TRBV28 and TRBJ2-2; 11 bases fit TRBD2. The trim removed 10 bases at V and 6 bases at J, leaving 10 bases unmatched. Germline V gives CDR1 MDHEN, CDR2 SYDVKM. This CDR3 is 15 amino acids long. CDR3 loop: CATATSGSPPGELFF. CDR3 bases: TGTGCCACCGCCACTAGCGGGAGCCCCCCCGGGGAGCTGTTTTTT.

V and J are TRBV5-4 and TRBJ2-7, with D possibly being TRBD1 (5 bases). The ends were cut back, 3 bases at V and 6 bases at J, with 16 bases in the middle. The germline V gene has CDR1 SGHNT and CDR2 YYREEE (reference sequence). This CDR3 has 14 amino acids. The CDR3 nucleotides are TGTGCCAGCAGCTCGACTCCTTTTCAGGGCGAGCAGTACTTC. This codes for CASSSTPFQGEQYF.

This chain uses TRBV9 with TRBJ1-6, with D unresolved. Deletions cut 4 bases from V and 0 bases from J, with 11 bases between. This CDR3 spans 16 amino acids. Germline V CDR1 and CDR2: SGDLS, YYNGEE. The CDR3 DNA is TGTGCCAGCAGCACCCGAGGGAGCTCCTATAATTCACCCCTCCACTTT. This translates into CASSTRGSSYNSPLHF. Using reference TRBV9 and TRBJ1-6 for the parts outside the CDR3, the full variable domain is DSGVTQTPKHLITATGQRVTLRCSPRSGDLSVYWYQQSLDQGLQFLIQYYNGEERAKGNILERFSAQQFPDLHSELNLSSLELGDSALYFCASSTRGSSYNSPLHFGNGTRLTVT.

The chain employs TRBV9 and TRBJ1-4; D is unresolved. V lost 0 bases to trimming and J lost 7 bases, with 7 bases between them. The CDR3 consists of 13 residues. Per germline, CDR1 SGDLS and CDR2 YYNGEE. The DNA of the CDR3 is TGTGCCAGCAGCGTAGAGCCCGGTGAAAAACTGTTTTTT. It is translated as CASSVEPGEKLFF.

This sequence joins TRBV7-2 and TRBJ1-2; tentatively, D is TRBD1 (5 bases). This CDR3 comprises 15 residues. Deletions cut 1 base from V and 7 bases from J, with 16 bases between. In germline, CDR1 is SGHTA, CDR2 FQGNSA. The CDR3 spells CASSLGSGTSAGYTF. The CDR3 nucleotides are TGTGCCAGCAGCTTAGGATCCGGGACTTCTGCTGGCTACACCTTC. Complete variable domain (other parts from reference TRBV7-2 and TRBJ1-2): GAGVSQSPSNKVTEKGKDVELRCDPISGHTALYWYRQSLGQGLEFLIYFQGNSAPDKSGLPSDRFSAERTGGSVSTLTIQRTQQEDSAVYLCASSLGSGTSAGYTFGSGTRLTVV.

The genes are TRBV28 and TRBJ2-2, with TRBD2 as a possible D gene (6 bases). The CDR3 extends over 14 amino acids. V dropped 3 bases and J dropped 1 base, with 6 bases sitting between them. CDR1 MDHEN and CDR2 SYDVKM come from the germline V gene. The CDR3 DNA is TGTGCCAGCAGTTTGCGGGAGAACACCGGGGAGCTGTTTTTT. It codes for CASSLRENTGELFF.

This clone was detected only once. The CDR3 here is CASSLGTGGDGYTF. In DNA form, the CDR3 reads TGCGCCAGCAGCTTGGGGACAGGGGGCGATGGCTACACCTTC. The chain is built from TRBV5-1 and TRBJ1-2; 11 bases line up with TRBD1. Germline CDR1 and CDR2: SGHRS and YFSETQ. The trim removed 0 bases at V and 6 bases at J, leaving 1 base unmatched. CDR3 length: 14 residues.

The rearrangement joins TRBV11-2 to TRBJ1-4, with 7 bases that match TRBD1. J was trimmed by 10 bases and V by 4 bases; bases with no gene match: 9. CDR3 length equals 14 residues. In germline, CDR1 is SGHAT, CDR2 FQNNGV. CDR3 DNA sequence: TGTGCCAGCAGCTCCGACAGGGTGTGGGGAAAACTGTTTTTT. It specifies CASSSDRVWGKLFF. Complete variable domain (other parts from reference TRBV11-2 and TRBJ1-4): EAGVAQSPRYKIIEKRQSVAFWCNPISGHATLYWYQQILGQGPKLLIQFQNNGVVDDSQLPKDRFSAERLKGVDSTLKIQPAKLEDSAVYLCASSSDRVWGKLFFGSGTQLSVL.

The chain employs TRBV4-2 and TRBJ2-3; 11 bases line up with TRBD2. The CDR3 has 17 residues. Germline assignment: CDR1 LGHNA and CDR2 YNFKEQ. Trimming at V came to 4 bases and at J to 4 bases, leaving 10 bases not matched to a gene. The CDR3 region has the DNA TGTGCCAGCAGCCCTACTAGCGGGAGAACGAGAGCAGATACGCAGTATTTT. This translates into CASSPTSGRTRADTQYF.

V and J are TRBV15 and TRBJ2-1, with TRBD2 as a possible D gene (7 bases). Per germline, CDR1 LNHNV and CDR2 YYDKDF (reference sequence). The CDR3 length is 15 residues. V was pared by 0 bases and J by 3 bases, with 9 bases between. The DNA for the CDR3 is TGTGCCACCAGCAGAGATAGGGGGGGCTACAATGAGCAGTTCTTC. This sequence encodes CATSRDRGGYNEQFF.

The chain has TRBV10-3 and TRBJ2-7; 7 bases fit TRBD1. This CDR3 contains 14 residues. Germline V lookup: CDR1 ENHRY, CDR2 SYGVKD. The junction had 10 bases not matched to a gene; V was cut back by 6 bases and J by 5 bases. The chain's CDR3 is CAIRSGQALHEQYF. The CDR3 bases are TGTGCCATCAGAAGCGGACAGGCCCTCCACGAGCAGTACTTC.

The CDR3 coding sequence is TGTGCCACCGGGCGCGGAGGGAGCTCCTACGAGCAGTACTTC. Its protein product is CATGRGGSSYEQYF. V and J are TRBV15 and TRBJ2-7, with D perhaps matching TRBD2 (6 bases). Trimming removed 8 bases at V and 0 bases at J, with 14 bases between. The CDR3 covers 14 residues. Germline-derived CDR1 and CDR2 are LNHNV and YYDKDF (reference sequence).

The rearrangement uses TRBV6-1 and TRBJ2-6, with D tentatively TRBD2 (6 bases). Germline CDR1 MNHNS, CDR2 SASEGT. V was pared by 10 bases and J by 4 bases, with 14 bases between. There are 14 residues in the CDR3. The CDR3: CATGGAAGANVLTF. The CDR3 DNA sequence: TGTGCCACCGGAGGGGCAGCCGGGGCCAACGTCCTGACTTTC.

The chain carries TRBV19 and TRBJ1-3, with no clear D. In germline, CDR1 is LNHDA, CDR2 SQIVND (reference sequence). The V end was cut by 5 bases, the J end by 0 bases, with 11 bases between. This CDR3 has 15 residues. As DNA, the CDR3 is TGTGCCAGTAGTGCCTGGGCTGTCTCTGGAAACACCATATATTTT. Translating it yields CASSAWAVSGNTIYF.

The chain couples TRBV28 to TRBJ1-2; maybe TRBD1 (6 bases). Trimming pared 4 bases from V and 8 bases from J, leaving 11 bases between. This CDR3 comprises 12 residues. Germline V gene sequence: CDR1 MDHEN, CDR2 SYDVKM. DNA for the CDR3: TGTGCCAGCAGTTGGGGGCAGGGGGGCTACACCTTC. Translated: CASSWGQGGYTF.

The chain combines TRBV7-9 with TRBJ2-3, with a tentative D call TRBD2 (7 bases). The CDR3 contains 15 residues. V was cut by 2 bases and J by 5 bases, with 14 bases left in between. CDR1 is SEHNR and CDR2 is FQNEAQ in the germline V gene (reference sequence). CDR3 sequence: CASSLLGGPQDTQYF. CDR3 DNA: TGTGCCAGCAGCTTACTCGGGGGGCCCCAAGATACGCAGTATTTT.

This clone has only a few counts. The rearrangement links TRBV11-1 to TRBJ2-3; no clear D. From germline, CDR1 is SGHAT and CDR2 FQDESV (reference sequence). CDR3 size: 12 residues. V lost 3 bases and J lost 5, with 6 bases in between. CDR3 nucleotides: TGTGCCAGCAGCTTCTTCTTAGATACGCAGTATTTT. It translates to CASSFFLDTQYF.